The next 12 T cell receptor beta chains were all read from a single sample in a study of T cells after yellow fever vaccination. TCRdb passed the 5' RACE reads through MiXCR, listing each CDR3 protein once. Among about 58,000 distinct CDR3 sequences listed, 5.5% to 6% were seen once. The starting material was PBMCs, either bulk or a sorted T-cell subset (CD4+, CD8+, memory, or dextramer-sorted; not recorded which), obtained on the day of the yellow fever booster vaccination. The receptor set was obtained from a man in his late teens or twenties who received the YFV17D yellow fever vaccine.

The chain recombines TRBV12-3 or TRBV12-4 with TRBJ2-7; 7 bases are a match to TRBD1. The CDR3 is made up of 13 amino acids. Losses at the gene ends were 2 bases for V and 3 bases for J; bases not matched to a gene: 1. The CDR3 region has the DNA TGTGCCAGCAGTTTATCAGGGGGCTACGAGCAGTACGTC. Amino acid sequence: CASSLSGGYEQYV.

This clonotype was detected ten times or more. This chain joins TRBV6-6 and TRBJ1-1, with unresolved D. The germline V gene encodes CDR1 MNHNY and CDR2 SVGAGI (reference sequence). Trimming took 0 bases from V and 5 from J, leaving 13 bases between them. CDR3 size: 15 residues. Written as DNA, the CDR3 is TGTGCCAGCAGTTACTCGATTCAGTTGGAGACTGAAGCTTTCTTT. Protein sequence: CASSYSIQLETEAFF.

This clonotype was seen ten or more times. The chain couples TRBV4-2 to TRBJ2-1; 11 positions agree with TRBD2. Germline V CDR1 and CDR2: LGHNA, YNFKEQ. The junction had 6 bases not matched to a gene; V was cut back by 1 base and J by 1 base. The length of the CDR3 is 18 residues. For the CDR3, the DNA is TGTGCCAGCAGCCAAGGGCTAGCGGGGGGTCGATCCTACAATGAGCAGTTCTTC. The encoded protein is CASSQGLAGGRSYNEQFF.

This chain's CDR3 is CATSRDLSYEQYF. The DNA of the CDR3 is TGTGCCACCAGCAGAGATCTTAGCTACGAGCAGTACTTC. The V and J genes are TRBV15 and TRBJ2-7, with D unclear. CDR1 and CDR2 from the germline V gene are LNHNV and YYDKDF (reference sequence). The germline V and J ends were trimmed by 0 bases and 3 bases, with 6 bases remaining between them. This CDR3 has 13 residues. The complete variable domain, with remaining parts taken from reference TRBV15 and TRBJ2-7, reads DAMVIQNPRYQVTQFGKPVTLSCSQTLNHNVMYWYQQKSSQAPKLLFHYYDKDFNNEADTPDNFQSRRPNTSFCFLDIRSPGLGDTAMYLCATSRDLSYEQYFGPGTRLTVT.

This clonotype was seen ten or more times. The CDR3 is CASSQRSQGQPQHF. In DNA form, the CDR3 reads TGCGCCAGCAGCCAGAGGTCGCAAGGCCAGCCCCAGCATTTT. This chain connects TRBV4-1 to TRBJ1-5; D call uncertain. Germline V gene lookup returns CDR1 MGHRA and CDR2 YSYEKL. The CDR3 length is 14 residues. V dropped 3 bases and J dropped 7 bases, with 13 bases sitting between them.

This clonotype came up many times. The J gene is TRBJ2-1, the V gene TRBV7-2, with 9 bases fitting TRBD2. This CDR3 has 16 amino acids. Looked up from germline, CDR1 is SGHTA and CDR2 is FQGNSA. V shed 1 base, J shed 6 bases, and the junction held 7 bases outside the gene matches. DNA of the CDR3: TGTGCCAGCAGCTTAGGGGCGGCTAGCGGGACCAATGAGCAGTTCTTC. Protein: CASSLGAASGTNEQFF.

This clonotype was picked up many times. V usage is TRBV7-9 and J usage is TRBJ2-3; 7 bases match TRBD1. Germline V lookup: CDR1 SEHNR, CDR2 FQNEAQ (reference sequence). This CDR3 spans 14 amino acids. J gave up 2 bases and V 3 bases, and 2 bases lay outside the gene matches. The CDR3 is CASSFGQATDTQYF. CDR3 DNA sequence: TGTGCCAGCAGCTTCGGACAGGCCACAGATACGCAGTATTTT. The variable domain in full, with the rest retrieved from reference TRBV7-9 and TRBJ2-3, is DTGVSQNPRHKITKRGQNVTFRCDPISEHNRLYWYRQTLGQGPEFLTYFQNEAQLEKSRLLSDRFSAERPKGSFSTLEIQRTEQGDSAMYLCASSFGQATDTQYFGPGTRLTVL.

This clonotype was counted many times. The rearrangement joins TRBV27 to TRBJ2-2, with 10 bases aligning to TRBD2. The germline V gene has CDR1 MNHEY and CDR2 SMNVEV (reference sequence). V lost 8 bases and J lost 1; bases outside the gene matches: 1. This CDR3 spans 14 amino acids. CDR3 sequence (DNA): TGTGCCAGCGGACTAGCGGTGAACACCGGGGAGCTGTTTTTT. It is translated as CASGLAVNTGELFF.

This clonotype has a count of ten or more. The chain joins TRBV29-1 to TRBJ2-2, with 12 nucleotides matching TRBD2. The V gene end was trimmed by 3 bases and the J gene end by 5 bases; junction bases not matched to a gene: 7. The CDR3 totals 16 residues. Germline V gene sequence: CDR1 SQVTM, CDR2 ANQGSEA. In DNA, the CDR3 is TGCAGCGTTGACCTCGGGGGACTAGCGGGTACCGGGGAGCTGTTTTTT. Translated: CSVDLGGLAGTGELFF.

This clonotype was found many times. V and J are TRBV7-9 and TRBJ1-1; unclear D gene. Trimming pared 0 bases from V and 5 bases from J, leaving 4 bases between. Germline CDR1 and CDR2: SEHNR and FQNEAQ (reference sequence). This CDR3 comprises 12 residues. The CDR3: CASSLAQTEAFF. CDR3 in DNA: TGTGCCAGCAGCTTAGCGCAGACTGAAGCTTTCTTT.

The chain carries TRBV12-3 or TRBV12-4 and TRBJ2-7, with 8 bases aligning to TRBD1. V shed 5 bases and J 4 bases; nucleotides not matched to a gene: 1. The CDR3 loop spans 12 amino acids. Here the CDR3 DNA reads TGTGCCAGCAGTCGGACAGGGTACGAGCAGTACGTC. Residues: CASSRTGYEQYV.

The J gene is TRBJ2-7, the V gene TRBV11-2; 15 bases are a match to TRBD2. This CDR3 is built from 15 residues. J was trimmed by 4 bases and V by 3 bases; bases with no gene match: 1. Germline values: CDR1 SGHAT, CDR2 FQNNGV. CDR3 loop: CASSFGLAGGYEQYV. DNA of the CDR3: TGTGCCAGCAGCTTCGGACTAGCGGGGGGGTACGAGCAGTACGTC.